This T cell receptor beta chain comes out of a study of T cells in localized non-small cell lung cancer. Study-level results: Heterogeneity within the tumor remains possible, as just one region underwent sequencing. Higher blood T cell density went with longer overall survival.

Sequenced by immunoSEQ multiplex PCR; TCRdb stores in-frame clones only, minus some. The sample records around 130,000 clones, roughly 90% being singletons. Germline CDR1 and CDR2: SGHTA and FQGTGA. With 1 base clipped from V and 6 bases from J, the junction kept 3 bases outside the gene matches. The CDR3 is 14 residues long. A note on this clone: Its antigen remains unidentified.

J is TRBJ2-1 and V is TRBV7-3; 7 nucleotides match TRBD2. This receptor was obtained from a female donor aged 60 or older with stage I lung adenocarcinoma. Sequencing was performed on peripheral blood, taken before any cancer treatment. In DNA form, the CDR3 reads TGTGCCAGCAGCTTAAGTGGGAGGGCCAATGAGCAGTTCTTC. It codes for CASSLSGRANEQFF.